These T cell receptor beta chains were read from a single sample in a study of blood T cell repertoires in COVID-19. The repertoire was sequenced with immunoSEQ multiplex PCR; TCRdb's copy has only in-frame clones and lacks some. The table records 250,000 to 400,000 clones, 89% of them present only once. Sequencing was done on a sample of PBMCs or T cells enriched from blood (not recorded which). Source of these receptors: a man aged 60 to 69 who had recovered from COVID-19. Both conserved end residues are part of each CDR3. A D gene is named only where the DNA matches it firmly. Size values are once, few and many counts, or a class for expanded clones, and some rows have none.

clone size	J gene	V gene	D gene	CDR3 DNA	CDR3 protein
-	TRBJ2-7	TRBV28	-	TGTGCCAGCAGTTTAGACAGAGGTTTAGAGCAGTACTTC	CASSLDRGLEQYF
-	TRBJ2-3	TRBV12-3/TRBV12-4	TRBD2	TGTGCCATCCTGTCGGGAGGCGAAGATACGCAGTATTTT	CAILSGGEDTQYF
-	TRBJ1-2	TRBV24-1	TRBD1	TGTGCCACCAGTGACCCGACAGGGGGGCCGGCTAACTATGGCTACACCTTC	CATSDPTGGPANYGYTF
once	TRBJ1-5	TRBV2	TRBD1	TGTGCCAGCACGTGGGACAGGGGGAAGCCCCAGCATTTT	CASTWDRGKPQHF
-	TRBJ1-1	TRBV28	TRBD1	TGTGCCAGCAGTCCTGCAGGGACAGGGGGCCCAATTGCTGAAGCTTTCTTT	CASSPAGTGGPIAEAFF
-	TRBJ2-3	TRBV11-3	-	TGTGCCAGCAGCTTAAGTCAGGGGACAGATACGCAGTATTTT	CASSLSQGTDTQYF
-	TRBJ1-4	TRBV7-9	TRBD1	TGTGCCAGCAGCCGGGGACAGGGGAAATCAACTAATGAAAAACTGTTTTTT	CASSRGQGKSTNEKLFF
-	TRBJ2-7	TRBV24-1	-	TGTGCCACCAGTGACCGGCAGGCTACCTACGAGCAGTACTTC	CATSDRQATYEQYF
-	TRBJ2-4	TRBV6-2/TRBV6-3	TRBD2	TGTGCCAGCAGTTACGGGCGGGAGGGCCCCAAAAACATTCAGTACTTC	CASSYGREGPKNIQYF
-	TRBJ2-7	TRBV28	TRBD2	TGTGCCAGCAGTTTATCCGGGACTAGCAACGAGCAGTACTTC	CASSLSGTSNEQYF
-	TRBJ2-7	TRBV10-2	-	TGCGCCAGCAGGACCCCCATAGCCGAGCAGTACTTC	CASRTPIAEQYF
-	TRBJ2-7	TRBV5-1	-	TGCGCCAGCAGCTTGAATGCGTACGAGCAGTACTTC	CASSLNAYEQYF
-	TRBJ1-5	TRBV29-1	-	TGCAGCGCGACTATGGGGGAGGGGATTTATAGCAATCAGCCCCAGCATTTT	CSATMGEGIYSNQPQHF
-	TRBJ1-5	TRBV6-6	-	TGTGCCAGCAGTTTAACAGATCCCAATCAGCCCCAGCATTTT	CASSLTDPNQPQHF
-	TRBJ2-1	TRBV18	-	TGTGCCAGCTCACAGGGGCAAGGGGAGGCTACTAACAATGAGCAGTTCTTC	CASSQGQGEATNNEQFF
-	TRBJ1-1	TRBV28	-	TGTGCCAGCCTTAGAAGAACTGAAGCTTTCTTT	CASLRRTEAFF
-	TRBJ1-5	TRBV12-3/TRBV12-4	-	TGTGCCAGCAGGTCGGGAAATCAGCCCCAGCATTTT	CASRSGNQPQHF
-	TRBJ2-5	TRBV10-2	TRBD2	TGCGCCAGCAGTTTTAGCGGGAGGGCCCAAGAGACCCAGTACTTC	CASSFSGRAQETQYF
-	TRBJ2-2	TRBV10-3	-	TGTGCCATCAGAAGGGGATCCACCGGGGAGCTGTTTTTT	CAIRRGSTGELFF
-	TRBJ2-7	TRBV7-8	TRBD2	TGTGCCAGCAGTTTCTTAACCAGCCAGCGGGGATCCTACGAGCAGTACTTC	CASSFLTSQRGSYEQYF
-	TRBJ1-2	TRBV28	TRBD1	TGTGCCAGCAGGTGGACAGGGGGCTGGGGCTACACCTTC	CASRWTGGWGYTF
once	TRBJ1-3	TRBV6-5	TRBD1	TGTGCCAGCAGTTCGCCACAGGGGGCGACTGGAAACACCATATATTTT	CASSSPQGATGNTIYF
-	TRBJ2-4	TRBV6-2/TRBV6-3	TRBD1	TGTGCCAGCAGCACCAACAGGGGGGACGGCAAAAACATTCAGTACTTC	CASSTNRGDGKNIQYF
-	TRBJ1-4	TRBV5-1	TRBD1	TGCGCCAGCAGCTTGGGGACAGGGGGGGAAAAACTGTTTTTT	CASSLGTGGEKLFF
-	TRBJ1-3	TRBV9	TRBD1	TGTGCCAGCAGCGCGACAGGGGTCTTCGGAAACACCATATATTTT	CASSATGVFGNTIYF
-	TRBJ2-6	TRBV6-2/TRBV6-3	TRBD2	TGTGCCAGCAGTTACCGGGGGGGGGCCTCTGGGGCCAACGTCCTGACTTTC	CASSYRGGASGANVLTF
once	TRBJ2-1	TRBV7-6	TRBD1	TGTGCCAGCAGCCCGATCCTTCGGACAGGGAGTAGGAATGAGCAGTTCTTC	CASSPILRTGSRNEQFF
once	TRBJ2-3	TRBV10-3	TRBD2	TGTGCCATCAGTGAGGGGGGACTAGCGGGAAGGGGCACAGATACGCAGTATTTT	CAISEGGLAGRGTDTQYF